This is a list of T cell receptor beta chains from one sample in a study of long-term antiretroviral therapy in people with HIV. Measured with immunoSEQ multiplex PCR; TCRdb has only the in-frame clones, and not every one. This table holds tens of thousands of clones, approximately 84% found once. The source material was unsorted PBMCs, sampled 0.5 years after starting antiretroviral therapy. The receptors were gathered from a young man with HIV. Both conserved end residues are part of each CDR3. D genes are given only for firm matches. Size is omitted from some rows. Given values are once, few, many or a class for expanded clones.

D: NA; size: NA; J: TRBJ2-5; V: TRBV5-1; CDR3: CASSLGGGETQYF; DNA: TGCGCCAGCAGCTTGGGAGGGGGGGAGACCCAGTACTTC
D: NA; size: NA; J: TRBJ2-3; V: TRBV6-1; CDR3: CASSVLAGSTDTQYF; DNA: TGTGCCAGCAGTGTATTAGCTGGGAGCACAGATACGCAGTATTTT
D: NA; size: NA; J: TRBJ2-5; V: TRBV4-2; CDR3: CASSQTSKETQYF; DNA: TGTGCCAGCAGCCAAACTAGTAAAGAGACCCAGTACTTC
D: NA; size: few; J: TRBJ1-5; V: TRBV10-3; CDR3: CAIGGRNQPQHF; DNA: TGTGCCATCGGAGGGAGGAATCAGCCCCAGCATTTT
D: NA; size: NA; J: TRBJ1-5; V: TRBV6-7; CDR3: CASTDQPQHF; DNA: TGTGCCAGCACTGATCAGCCCCAGCATTTT
D: NA; size: NA; J: TRBJ2-7; V: TRBV6-5; CDR3: CASSTRFEQYF; DNA: TGTGCCAGCAGCACTAGGTTCGAGCAGTACTTC
D: NA; size: NA; J: TRBJ2-2; V: TRBV18; CDR3: CASSIKVAKQNTGELFF; DNA: TGTGCCAGCTCAATAAAGGTCGCAAAACAGAACACCGGGGAGCTGTTTTTT
D: TRBD1; size: NA; J: TRBJ2-2; V: TRBV7-6; CDR3: CASSHRATGENTGELFF; DNA: TGTGCCAGCAGCCACCGGGCAACAGGGGAGAACACCGGGGAGCTGTTTTTT
D: NA; size: NA; J: TRBJ2-1; V: TRBV5-4; CDR3: CASSLVGLGGYNEQFF; DNA: TGTGCCAGCAGCTTGGTCGGACTAGGGGGGTACAATGAGCAGTTCTTC
D: TRBD1; size: NA; J: TRBJ2-7; V: TRBV10-3; CDR3: CAISEGQGLEEQYF; DNA: TGTGCCATCAGTGAGGGACAGGGTCTAGAGGAGCAGTACTTC
D: NA; size: NA; J: TRBJ2-7; V: TRBV27; CDR3: CASSLSAGFYEQYF; DNA: TGTGCCAGCAGTTTATCCGCAGGTTTCTACGAGCAGTACTTC
D: NA; size: NA; J: TRBJ1-2; V: TRBV7-2; CDR3: CASSPALGGYTF; DNA: TGTGCCAGCAGCCCCGCCTTGGGGGGCTACACCTTC
D: NA; size: few; J: TRBJ1-5; V: TRBV15; CDR3: CATSRDKGSNQPQHF; DNA: TGTGCCACCAGCAGAGATAAGGGTAGCAATCAGCCCCAGCATTTT
D: TRBD2; size: once; J: TRBJ2-1; V: TRBV7-8; CDR3: CASSFGGGSYNEQFF; DNA: TGTGCCAGCAGCTTCGGGGGGGGCTCCTACAATGAGCAGTTCTTC
D: NA; size: NA; J: TRBJ2-7; V: TRBV13; CDR3: CASSLGPGRSYEQYF; DNA: TGTGCCAGCAGCTTAGGACCAGGACGCTCCTACGAGCAGTACTTC